These 32 T cell receptor beta chains came from one sample sequenced in a study of blood T cell repertoires in COVID-19. Data came from immunoSEQ multiplex PCR; TCRdb stores just in-frame clones and leaves some out. The top ten hold roughly 4% of the sample, which has approximately 270,000 clones, around 89% seen once. The source material was PBMCs or T cells enriched from blood (not recorded which). The receptors were gathered from a woman in her twenties or thirties with acute COVID-19.

The rearrangement uses TRBV5-1 and TRBJ2-5; D remains ambiguous. This CDR3 is 11 amino acids long. Germline values: CDR1 SGHRS, CDR2 YFSETQ. V was trimmed by 4 bases and J by 3 bases, leaving 4 bases between them. The CDR3 DNA sequence: TGCGCCAGCAGCACGGAAGAGACCCAGTACTTC. Translating gives CASSTEETQYF.

The chain couples TRBV5-6 to TRBJ2-7; 9 bases map to TRBD2. Germline CDR1 reads SGHDT; CDR2 reads YYEEEE. The CDR3 runs to 17 residues. V trimming: 4 bases; J trimming: 2 bases; junction bases outside the gene matches: 13. This chain's CDR3 is CASSRTRGAGGPYEQYF. In nucleotides, the CDR3 is TGTGCCAGCAGCCGAACTCGGGGAGCGGGAGGCCCCTACGAGCAGTACTTC.

The chain uses TRBV19 and TRBJ2-3; 11 nucleotides match TRBD2. The ends lost 4 bases at V and 3 bases at J; junction bases unmatched: 3. Germline values: CDR1 LNHDA, CDR2 SQIVND (reference sequence). This CDR3 comprises 15 residues. Written as DNA, the CDR3 is TGTGCCAGTAGTACAATAGCGGGAGGGACAGATACGCAGTATTTT. Amino acid sequence: CASSTIAGGTDTQYF.

This clone has just a few counts. The J gene is TRBJ1-1, the V gene TRBV19; no firm D call. Germline values: CDR1 LNHDA, CDR2 SQIVND (reference sequence). CDR3 size: 16 residues. V was cut by 5 bases and J by 1 base, with 17 bases left in between. The CDR3 nucleotides are TGTGCCAGTAGTCCAGGAGACTGGGCGGGGAACACTGAAGCTTTCTTT. It is translated as CASSPGDWAGNTEAFF.

This chain joins TRBV5-1 and TRBJ2-1; the match to TRBD2 covers 9 bases. CDR3 size: 16 residues. The V gene's germline CDR1 is SGHRS and CDR2 YFSETQ. V was pared by 4 bases and J by 9 bases, with 14 bases of the junction left unmatched. The CDR3 is CASSPEPGLANGEQFF. The CDR3 DNA follows: TGCGCCAGCAGCCCCGAACCGGGACTAGCCAACGGTGAGCAGTTCTTC.

In its sample, this clone was seen a few times. This chain connects TRBV10-2 to TRBJ2-3; 11 nucleotides match TRBD2. CDR1 is WSHSY, CDR2 SAAADI, per germline. V lost 6 bases, J lost 2 bases, and 1 base stayed unmatched. There are 14 residues in the CDR3. The DNA of the CDR3 is TGCGCCAGCAGGACTAGCGGGACCACAGATACGCAGTATTTT. Protein: CASRTSGTTDTQYF.

This sequence joins TRBV5-4 and TRBJ2-1; maybe TRBD2 (6 bases). This CDR3 comprises 12 residues. The V end lost 8 bases, the J end lost 9 bases, and 15 bases lay between the germline ends. Germline V CDR1 and CDR2: SGHNT, YYREEE (reference sequence). DNA of the CDR3: TGTGCCAGTCTTAGCGGAATGGGTGAGCAGTTCTTC. Encoded protein: CASLSGMGEQFF. Looking up the rest from reference TRBV5-4 and TRBJ2-1 gives the full variable domain: ETGVTQSPTHLIKTRGQQVTLRCSSQSGHNTVSWYQQALGQGPQFIFQYYREEENGRGNFPPRFSGLQFPNYSSELNVNALELDDSALYLCASLSGMGEQFFGPGTRLTVL.

The V call is TRBV10-3, the J call TRBJ2-2, with TRBD1 identical over 9 bases. V lost 5 bases and J lost 1; bases outside the gene matches: 2. This CDR3 spans 15 amino acids. From germline, CDR1 is ENHRY and CDR2 SYGVKD. The CDR3: CAISRTGENTGELFF. The DNA for the CDR3 is TGTGCCATCAGTAGGACAGGGGAGAACACCGGGGAGCTGTTTTTT.

This clone was seen a handful of times. The V gene is TRBV29-1, the J gene TRBJ1-2, with TRBD1 identical over 7 bases. The CDR3 covers 15 residues. V trimming: 1 base; J trimming: 8 bases; junction bases outside the gene matches: 13. CDR1 and CDR2 (germline): SQVTM, ANQGSEA. The CDR3 protein is CSVEATGTETGGYTF. The CDR3 DNA reads TGCAGCGTTGAAGCTACCGGGACAGAGACCGGAGGCTACACCTTC.

The chain recombines TRBV5-6 with TRBJ2-3; D is possibly TRBD2 (6 bases). Deletions cut 2 bases from V and 2 bases from J, with 15 bases between. The V gene's germline CDR1 is SGHDT and CDR2 YYEEEE. The CDR3 has 16 residues. The DNA of the CDR3 is TGTGCCAGCAGCTTAACCCGGGACTTACTCACAGATACGCAGTATTTT. Its protein product is CASSLTRDLLTDTQYF.

V usage is TRBV7-8 and J usage is TRBJ1-5; D is perhaps TRBD1 (6 bases). The germline V and J ends were trimmed by 2 bases and 7 bases, with 15 bases remaining between them. CDR1 is SGHVS, CDR2 FQNEAQ, per germline. This CDR3 is built from 15 residues. The CDR3 sequence is CASSLQGRDGQPQHF. In DNA form, the CDR3 reads TGTGCCAGCAGCTTACAGGGGAGGGATGGCCAGCCCCAGCATTTT.

DNA of the CDR3: TGTGCCAGCAGCCAACTAAACACTGAAGCTTTCTTT. Protein sequence: CASSQLNTEAFF. This sequence joins TRBV7-8 and TRBJ1-1; D ambiguous. The V gene's germline CDR1 is SGHVS and CDR2 FQNEAQ. The V end lost 5 bases, the J end lost 2 bases, and 6 bases lay between the germline ends. The CDR3 runs 12 residues.

The gene calls are TRBV7-9 and TRBJ2-3, with D unclear. Trimming pared 3 bases from V and 3 bases from J, leaving 7 bases between. Per the germline V gene, CDR1 is SEHNR and CDR2 is FQNEAQ (reference sequence). CDR3 length: 13 amino acids. The DNA of the CDR3 is TGTGCCAGCAGCTTCTCTCCTACAGATACGCAGTATTTT. Its translation: CASSFSPTDTQYF.

The chain combines TRBV3-1 (or the pseudogene TRBV3-2) with TRBJ2-1; 8 nucleotides match TRBD2. The CDR3 runs to 16 residues. Germline V gene data show CDR1 as LGHDT and CDR2 as YNNKEL (reference sequence). Trimming at V came to 3 bases and at J to 8 bases, leaving 12 bases not matched to a gene. The CDR3 coding sequence is TGTGCCAGCAGCCAGACCCTAATGAGCGGGAGTTATGAGCAGTTCTTC. Protein product: CASSQTLMSGSYEQFF.

This chain joins TRBV28 and TRBJ1-1; 7 positions agree with TRBD1. The CDR3 has 12 residues. V was clipped by 7 bases and J by 8 bases; unmatched bases: 7. Germline lookup yields CDR1 MDHEN and CDR2 SYDVKM. CDR3 amino acids: CASKTRDREAFF. The DNA for the CDR3 is TGTGCCAGCAAAACTCGGGACAGAGAAGCTTTCTTT.

The J gene is TRBJ2-2, the V gene TRBV6-2 or TRBV6-3; 12 bases match TRBD1. CDR1 is MNHEY and CDR2 is SVGEGT in the germline V gene. Losses at the gene ends were 5 bases for V and 7 bases for J; bases not matched to a gene: 8. This CDR3 has 16 residues. Here the CDR3 reads CASSNRDRGQIGELFF. The CDR3 nucleotides are TGTGCCAGCAGTAACCGGGACAGGGGGCAAATCGGGGAGCTGTTTTTT.

V is TRBV28 and J is TRBJ2-3, with 8 bases aligning to TRBD2. V shed 4 bases, J shed 2 bases, and the junction held 8 bases outside the gene matches. Germline lookup yields CDR1 MDHEN and CDR2 SYDVKM. This CDR3 is built from 16 residues. The CDR3 DNA sequence: TGTGCCAGCAGTTGGGTGAGCGGGGGATACACAGATACGCAGTATTTT. This codes for CASSWVSGGYTDTQYF.

V gene TRBV11-2 combines with J gene TRBJ2-2, with TRBD2 identical over 9 bases. The CDR3 runs to 17 residues. J was trimmed by 8 bases and V by 4 bases; bases with no gene match: 14. The germline V gene encodes CDR1 SGHAT and CDR2 FQNNGV. CDR3 sequence: CASSSTSAASGAGELFF. Here the CDR3 DNA reads TGTGCCAGCAGCTCAACGTCGGCTGCTAGCGGGGCGGGGGAGCTGTTTTTT.

Regarding this clone: The same CDR3 can be traced to other DNA sequences in this sample. This chain joins TRBV9 and TRBJ2-3; 10 bases align to TRBD2. The V segment lost 7 bases and the J segment 1 base; nucleotides outside the gene matches: 3. Germline V gene lookup returns CDR1 SGDLS and CDR2 YYNGEE. The CDR3 contains 14 residues. CDR3 amino acids: CASSGTSGTDTQYF. The CDR3 bases are TGTGCCAGCTCCGGGACTAGCGGCACAGATACGCAGTATTTT.

The chain uses TRBV2 and TRBJ1-2; tentatively, D is TRBD1 (5 bases). Germline CDR1 reads SNHLY; CDR2 reads FYNNEI. The V gene lost 6 bases and the J gene lost 2 bases, with 10 bases spanning the gap. The CDR3 covers 13 residues. The CDR3, as DNA: TGTGCCAGCAGCGAGGACAACAACTATGGCTACACCTTC. It translates to CASSEDNNYGYTF.

This clone was picked up one time. V usage is TRBV13 and J usage is TRBJ1-1; D ambiguous. The CDR3 runs to 12 residues. Germline V gene lookup returns CDR1 PRHDT and CDR2 FYEKMQ (reference sequence). Trimming stripped 2 bases from V and 6 bases from J, with 7 bases between. CDR3 residues: CASSLKAAEAFF. The CDR3 DNA is TGTGCCAGCAGCTTAAAGGCGGCTGAAGCTTTCTTT.

The chain is built from TRBV19 and TRBJ2-2, with 9 bases matching TRBD1. The CDR3 has 16 residues. V shed 7 bases and J 5 bases; nucleotides not matched to a gene: 11. CDR1 is LNHDA, CDR2 SQIVND, per germline (reference sequence). CDR3 amino acids: CASTYPETGGTGELFF. The CDR3, as DNA: TGTGCCAGTACCTACCCGGAGACAGGGGGGACCGGGGAGCTGTTTTTT.

The gene calls are TRBV6-1 and TRBJ2-1, with 7 bases that match TRBD2. Per germline, CDR1 MNHNS and CDR2 SASEGT. J was trimmed by 10 bases and V by 2 bases; bases with no gene match: 8. The CDR3 extends over 14 amino acids. The CDR3 loop reads CASSELAVGGEQFF. In DNA form, the CDR3 reads TGTGCCAGCAGTGAACTAGCGGTGGGAGGGGAGCAGTTCTTC.

Only one count was recorded for this clone. The rearrangement joins TRBV3-1 (or the pseudogene TRBV3-2) to TRBJ2-7; D gene uncertain. This CDR3 has 12 amino acids. Trimming took 6 bases from V and 5 from J, leaving 11 bases between them. Per germline, CDR1 LGHDT and CDR2 YNNKEL (reference sequence). The CDR3 loop is CASRAPSNEQYF. CDR3 nucleotide sequence: TGTGCCAGCAGAGCGCCGAGCAACGAGCAGTACTTC.

The J gene is TRBJ2-7, the V gene TRBV28; the match to TRBD2 covers 7 bases. The CDR3 sequence is 13 residues long. The V gene end was trimmed by 6 bases and the J gene end by 7 bases; junction bases not matched to a gene: 9. Germline-derived CDR1 and CDR2 are MDHEN and SYDVKM. DNA of the CDR3: TGTGCCAGCAGCCCCGGCAGGGAGGGAGAGCAGTACTTC. As protein: CASSPGREGEQYF. Filled out from reference TRBV28 and TRBJ2-7, the complete variable domain reads DVKVTQSSRYLVKRTGEKVFLECVQDMDHENMFWYRQDPGLGLRLIYFSYDVKMKEKGDIPEGYSVSREKKERFSLILESASTNQTSMYLCASSPGREGEQYFGPGTRLTVT.

V usage is TRBV20-1 and J usage is TRBJ2-3, with 11 bases identical to TRBD2. The J segment lost 3 bases and the V segment lost 3 bases, leaving 17 bases of the junction unmatched. CDR3 length: 19 residues. Germline loops: CDR1 DFQATT, CDR2 SNEGSKA (reference sequence). CDR3 sequence: CSASTGTSGVGRVTDTQYF. The CDR3 DNA reads as TGCAGTGCTAGTACCGGGACTAGCGGAGTGGGGAGGGTTACAGATACGCAGTATTTT.

This sequence joins TRBV12-5 and TRBJ2-5; 16 bases map to TRBD2. V shed 1 base, J shed 5 bases, and the junction held 10 bases outside the gene matches. Per germline, CDR1 LGHNT and CDR2 FRNRAP. The CDR3 contains 19 residues. In DNA form, the CDR3 reads TGTGCTAGTGGTTTGGGGACCGGGACTAGCGGGAGGGCCTTTGAGACCCAGTACTTC. It codes for CASGLGTGTSGRAFETQYF.

The CDR3 sequence: CASSAPGSLGWETQYF. The CDR3, as DNA: TGTGCCAGCAGCGCCCCCGGGTCACTAGGCTGGGAGACCCAGTACTTC. V and J are TRBV3-1 (or the pseudogene TRBV3-2) and TRBJ2-5; tentatively, D is TRBD2 (5 bases). Trimming removed 5 bases from V and 5 bases from J, with 21 bases in between. CDR1 is LGHDT, CDR2 YNNKEL, per germline (reference sequence). The CDR3 runs 16 residues.

The chain recombines TRBV9 with TRBJ2-6, with TRBD2 as a possible D gene (5 bases). CDR1 is SGDLS, CDR2 YYNGEE, per germline. CDR3 length: 16 amino acids. With 0 bases removed from V and 0 bases from J, the gap between germline ends came to 7 bases. The CDR3 region has the DNA TGTGCCAGCAGCGTAGGGGAGTTCTCTGGGGCCAACGTCCTGACTTTC. Protein product: CASSVGEFSGANVLTF.

With respect to this clone: Other DNA sequences within the sample encode an identical CDR3. The rearrangement uses TRBV12-3 or TRBV12-4 and TRBJ2-7; D remains unclear. Deletions cut 6 bases from V and 0 bases from J, with 6 bases between. The CDR3 runs to 12 residues. The CDR3 protein is CASSPSSYEQYF. Written as DNA, the CDR3 is TGTGCCAGCAGCCCCTCCTCCTACGAGCAGTACTTC.

The chain couples TRBV2 to TRBJ2-6; TRBD2 agrees at 14 bases. CDR1 is SNHLY, CDR2 FYNNEI, per germline. J was trimmed by 2 bases and V by 6 bases; bases with no gene match: 6. This CDR3 contains 18 residues. The CDR3 DNA sequence: TGTGCCAGCAGGGAGACTAGCGGGAGGGCCGCTGGGGCCAACGTCCTGACTTTC. Protein: CASRETSGRAAGANVLTF.

This rearrangement joins TRBV7-9 to TRBJ2-5; no clear D gene. Germline V CDR1 and CDR2: SEHNR, FQNEAQ (reference sequence). The V end was cut by 1 base, the J end by 5 bases, with 11 bases between. The CDR3 contains 14 residues. The CDR3 is CASSLDEVRETQYF. The CDR3 bases are TGTGCCAGCAGCTTAGATGAGGTTCGGGAGACCCAGTACTTC.